The 9 T cell receptor beta chains in this list originate from one sample, sequenced in a study of response to subunit inactivated influenza vaccine. TCRdb processed the RT-PCR reads anew with MiXCR; each CDR3 protein has one entry. The data contain about 540,000 distinct CDR3 sequences, about 14% of them seen just once; the ten biggest clones take up 8.5% to 14%. The sequences come from PBMCs from blood, collected 11 to 12 days after vaccination. The source of these receptors is a man in his forties or fifties who received an inactivated influenza vaccine.

This clonotype has ten or more counts. The rearrangement uses TRBV10-3 and TRBJ2-1; TRBD2 matches at 7 bases. V lost 11 bases, J lost 0 bases, and 7 bases stayed unmatched. The germline V gene has CDR1 ENHRY and CDR2 SYGVKD. The CDR3 runs 14 residues. CDR3 loop: CASTPSGSYNEQFF. CDR3 sequence (DNA): TGTGCCTCTACCCCTAGCGGCTCCTACAATGAGCAGTTCTTC.

This chain connects TRBV5-6 to TRBJ2-3, with D maybe TRBD1 (5 bases). The CDR3 totals 15 residues. Between the trimmed V and J ends, which lost 2 bases and 0 bases, there was a span of 10 bases. CDR1 is SGHDT and CDR2 is YYEEEE in the germline V gene. CDR3 nucleotides: TGTGCCAGCAGCTTCAGGGCCTCTAGCACAGATACGCAGTATTTT. The encoded protein is CASSFRASSTDTQYF.

This chain links TRBV7-6 with TRBJ2-7; tentative D call: TRBD1 (6 bases). CDR1 and CDR2 (germline): SGHVS, FNYEAQ. CDR3 length: 16 amino acids. Trimming removed 2 bases from V and 1 base from J, with 15 bases in between. CDR3 bases: TGTGCCAGCAGCTTACTCCAGGGGTCTTTTTCCTACGAGCAGTACTTC. This codes for CASSLLQGSFSYEQYF.

The chain recombines TRBV20-1 with TRBJ2-7; unclear D gene. The CDR3 is 15 amino acids. Trimming removed 6 bases from V and 3 bases from J, with 21 bases in between. The germline V gene encodes CDR1 DFQATT and CDR2 SNEGSKA (reference sequence). The CDR3: CSADGVGHYRYEQYF. The CDR3 DNA reads TGCAGTGCGGATGGGGTGGGCCACTACCGCTACGAGCAGTACTTC.

The rearrangement uses TRBV9 and TRBJ2-7, with 8 bases identical to TRBD1. V dropped 3 bases and J dropped 2; count of bases not matched to a gene: 7. The germline gives CDR1 SGDLS, CDR2 YYNGEE. CDR3 length: 15 amino acids. Written as DNA, the CDR3 is TGTGCCAGCAGCGCAGGGGGCGGCTCGACCTACGAGCAGTACTTC. It yields the protein CASSAGGGSTYEQYF. Variable domain in full (rest from reference TRBV9 and TRBJ2-7): DSGVTQTPKHLITATGQRVTLRCSPRSGDLSVYWYQQSLDQGLQFLIQYYNGEERAKGNILERFSAQQFPDLHSELNLSSLELGDSALYFCASSAGGGSTYEQYFGPGTRLTVT.

The rearrangement joins TRBV20-1 to TRBJ2-1; D unresolved. Germline CDR1 DFQATT, CDR2 SNEGSKA (reference sequence). V was clipped by 0 bases and J by 9 bases, with 15 bases between them. This CDR3 contains 14 residues. The CDR3 region is CSARDHRAYGEQFF. Here the CDR3 DNA reads TGCAGTGCTAGAGATCACCGCGCGTACGGTGAGCAGTTCTTC.

The V and J genes are TRBV19 and TRBJ1-5; no firm D call. Looked up from germline, CDR1 is LNHDA and CDR2 is SQIVND (reference sequence). This CDR3 has 13 residues. V lost 5 bases, J lost 7 bases, and 12 bases lay in between. In DNA, the CDR3 is TGTGCCAGTAGTCGGTCCGTGTGGCAGCCCCAGCATTTT. Its translation: CASSRSVWQPQHF.

This clonotype was found a few times. DNA of the CDR3: TGTGCCAGCAGCCGACCGACTTCAAATGAGCAGTTCTTC. Its translation: CASSRPTSNEQFF. The J gene is TRBJ2-1, the V gene TRBV7-2; no definite D call. Looked up from germline, CDR1 is SGHTA and CDR2 is FQGNSA. This CDR3 has 13 amino acids. V lost 5 bases, J lost 7 bases, and 12 bases lay in between.

This clonotype was observed at least ten times. The gene calls are TRBV29-1 and TRBJ1-1; 10 bases align to TRBD1. The J segment lost 5 bases and the V segment lost 6 bases, leaving 6 bases of the junction unmatched. The germline gives CDR1 SQVTM, CDR2 ANQGSEA. This CDR3 has 13 amino acids. The CDR3 here is CSVVPGQGTEAFF. In DNA form, the CDR3 reads TGCAGCGTCGTCCCGGGACAGGGGACTGAAGCTTTCTTT.